One sample yielded the 19 T cell receptor beta chains listed below, sequenced in a study of T cell responses to AZD1222 COVID-19 vaccine. Here immunoSEQ multiplex PCR was the method, and the copy in TCRdb shows in-frame clones only, minus some. Among about 79,000 clones, approximately 80% were seen once, and the ten largest hold less than 25%. Here the sequenced sample was peripheral blood, taken on day 0 of AZD1222 vaccination. All receptors derive from an adult in good health.

This clone was seen a handful of times. The V and J genes are TRBV5-1 and TRBJ2-3; D gene unclear. Germline CDR1 is SGHRS and CDR2 is YFSETQ. V was shortened by 4 bases and J by 4 bases, with 16 bases between the two germline ends. The CDR3 is 15 amino acids. CDR3 nucleotides: TGCGCCAGCAGCCCGAGTAGGGTTGTGTCAGATACGCAGTATTTT. Encoded protein: CASSPSRVVSDTQYF.

This clone was observed a handful of times. The chain combines TRBV11-2 with TRBJ2-2; 14 bases map to TRBD2. Germline lookup yields CDR1 SGHAT and CDR2 FQNNGV. The V and J ends lost 9 bases and 7 bases, in that order; junction bases with no gene match: 7. This CDR3 contains 15 residues. The CDR3 loop is CARGTSGRGDGELFF. The CDR3 DNA is TGTGCCAGAGGGACTAGCGGGAGAGGGGACGGGGAGCTGTTTTTT.

V is TRBV10-1 and J is TRBJ2-7; the D is unclear. Trimming pared 10 bases from V and 0 bases from J, leaving 10 bases between. The germline V gene has CDR1 WNHNN and CDR2 SYGVQD (reference sequence). The length of the CDR3 is 12 residues. CDR3 residues: CAIHQSSYEQYF. CDR3 sequence (DNA): TGCGCCATTCATCAGAGCTCCTACGAGCAGTACTTC.

This clone appeared a single time. The V gene is TRBV2, the J gene TRBJ1-4, with 7 bases identical to TRBD1. V shed 9 bases and J 5 bases; nucleotides not matched to a gene: 12. This CDR3 region has 15 residues. The germline V gene encodes CDR1 SNHLY and CDR2 FYNNEI. The CDR3 is CASRTGAGRNEKLFF. CDR3 bases: TGTGCCAGTAGAACAGGGGCGGGTCGGAATGAAAAACTGTTTTTT.

The gene calls are TRBV28 and TRBJ1-2; D is unresolved. CDR1 MDHEN and CDR2 SYDVKM come from the germline V gene. V was pared by 5 bases and J by 4 bases, with 8 bases between. The CDR3 has 12 amino acids. The CDR3, as DNA: TGTGCCAGCAGTCCGGACTCCTATGGCTACACCTTC. Protein: CASSPDSYGYTF.

The chain couples TRBV19 to TRBJ1-6; D perhaps matches TRBD1 (5 bases). The V end lost 3 bases, the J end lost 0 bases, and 9 bases lay between the germline ends. The CDR3 totals 16 residues. Per the germline V gene, CDR1 is LNHDA and CDR2 is SQIVND (reference sequence). CDR3 residues: CASSISDSSYNSPLHF. The CDR3 DNA sequence: TGTGCCAGTAGTATCTCAGACAGCTCCTATAATTCACCCCTCCACTTT.

This clone has just a few counts. The chain employs TRBV5-4 and TRBJ1-3; perhaps TRBD1 as D (6 bases). Per germline, CDR1 SGHNT and CDR2 YYREEE (reference sequence). CDR3 length: 13 amino acids. The germline V and J ends were trimmed by 3 bases and 4 bases, with 8 bases remaining between them. CDR3 sequence: CASSSQGGNTIYF. The CDR3 DNA is TGTGCCAGCAGCTCGCAGGGGGGAAACACCATATATTTT.

The chain is built from TRBV29-1 and TRBJ1-2; a weak D match, TRBD1 (5 bases). Germline V gives CDR1 SQVTM, CDR2 ANQGSEA. The CDR3 has 11 residues. The V gene lost 7 bases and the J gene lost 8 bases, with 14 bases spanning the gap. The CDR3 bases are TGCAGCGGGGGTGCAGGGCTAGGCTACACCTTC. Translation: CSGGAGLGYTF. The whole variable domain, filled in from reference TRBV29-1 and TRBJ1-2, reads SAVISQKPSRDICQRGTSLTIQCQVDSQVTMMFWYRQQPGQSLTLIATANQGSEATYESGFVIDKFPISRPNLTFSTLTVSNMSPEDSSIYLCSGGAGLGYTFGSGTRLTVV.

This clone was observed a few times. The chain uses TRBV3-1 (or the pseudogene TRBV3-2) and TRBJ1-1; TRBD1 aligns across 7 bases. Looked up from germline, CDR1 is LGHDT and CDR2 is YNNKEL (reference sequence). The CDR3 sequence is 12 residues long. V trimming: 4 bases; J trimming: 4 bases; junction bases outside the gene matches: 0. The CDR3 bases are TGTGCCAGCAGCCGACAGGGCACTGAAGCTTTCTTT. Its protein product is CASSRQGTEAFF.

The count of this clone is one. The chain has TRBV16 and TRBJ1-6; 8 nucleotides agree with TRBD1. Trimming cost V 8 bases and J 7 bases; bases outside gene matches: 7. The CDR3 contains 14 residues. Germline V CDR1 and CDR2: KGHSY, FQNENV. The DNA of the CDR3 is TGTGCCAGCGCTGACAGGGGTTTCAATTCACCCCTCCACTTT. Protein product: CASADRGFNSPLHF.

This clone has a single count. The gene calls are TRBV7-8 and TRBJ2-1; weak D call: TRBD2 (7 bases). Germline V CDR1 and CDR2: SGHVS, FQNEAQ. The length of the CDR3 is 15 residues. V lost 2 bases, J lost 13 bases, and 21 bases lay in between. CDR3 in DNA: TGTGCCAGCAGCTTAAGTATAGGGGGGGTAACCGAACAGTTCTTC. Translated, it gives CASSLSIGGVTEQFF. The full variable domain, completed using reference TRBV7-8 and TRBJ2-1, is GAGVSQSPRYKVAKRGQDVALRCDPISGHVSLFWYQQALGQGPEFLTYFQNEAQLDKSGLPSDRFFAERPEGSVSTLKIQRTQQEDSAVYLCASSLSIGGVTEQFFGPGTRLTVL.

This clone was seen only once. The chain is built from TRBV30 and TRBJ2-7, with D maybe TRBD1 (6 bases). Germline assignment: CDR1 GTSNPN and CDR2 SVGIG (reference sequence). The CDR3 is 12 residues long. Trimming shortened V by 2 bases and J by 3 bases, and 8 bases separated the two germline ends. CDR3 region: CAWSRQVYEQYF. The DNA for the CDR3 is TGTGCCTGGAGTCGACAGGTCTACGAGCAGTACTTC.

V and J are TRBV28 and TRBJ1-2; D is undetermined. The V and J ends lost 6 bases and 5 bases respectively, with 16 bases between them. CDR1 is MDHEN, CDR2 SYDVKM, per germline. CDR3 length: 14 amino acids. DNA of the CDR3: TGTGCCAGCAGCCCTGTCGCGGGAGGGTATGGCTACACCTTC. Its translation is CASSPVAGGYGYTF.

The gene calls are TRBV10-3 and TRBJ1-1; possible D gene TRBD1, 5 bases. The CDR3 covers 14 residues. Germline-derived CDR1 and CDR2 are ENHRY and SYGVKD. The CDR3 loop is CASQGASLNTEAFF. For the CDR3, the DNA is TGTGCATCTCAGGGAGCAAGCTTGAACACTGAAGCTTTCTTT.

V gene TRBV30 combines with J gene TRBJ2-1; D is ambiguous. The CDR3 covers 14 residues. V shed 0 bases and J shed 2 bases, with 8 bases lying between them. Germline loops: CDR1 GTSNPN, CDR2 SVGIG (reference sequence). The CDR3 nucleotides read TGTGCCTGGAGTGTATCTTTTGCCTACAATGAGCAGTTCTTC. The encoded protein is CAWSVSFAYNEQFF.

This chain uses TRBV29-1 with TRBJ2-1, with 10 bases matching TRBD1. Germline-derived CDR1 and CDR2 are SQVTM and ANQGSEA. The CDR3 covers 14 residues. V lost 7 bases, J lost 6 bases, and 9 bases stayed unmatched. CDR3 protein: CSARQGAGGNEQFF. The CDR3 bases are TGCAGCGCCAGACAGGGGGCAGGGGGCAATGAGCAGTTCTTC.

The chain is built from TRBV5-8 and TRBJ2-1, with 16 bases fitting TRBD2. This CDR3 region has 16 residues. V gave up 2 bases and J gave up 7 bases; unmatched junction bases: 3. CDR1 is SGHTS and CDR2 is YDEGEE in the germline V gene. CDR3 nucleotide sequence: TGTGCCAGCAGCTTTGGGGGACTAGCGGGAGGGAATGAGCAGTTCTTC. Translation gives CASSFGGLAGGNEQFF.

In DNA, the CDR3 is TGTGCCAGCATGGGCCCCAGCGCACAGGGCTTCTATGGCTACACCTTC. This encodes CASMGPSAQGFYGYTF. This chain connects TRBV27 to TRBJ1-2, with D maybe TRBD1 (6 bases). CDR1 and CDR2 (germline): MNHEY, SMNVEV (reference sequence). This CDR3 is built from 16 residues. The V and J ends lost 7 bases and 4 bases respectively, with 22 bases between them.

The chain is built from TRBV24-1 and TRBJ2-1; D remains ambiguous. The V gene lost 4 bases and the J gene lost 0 bases, with 12 bases spanning the gap. The CDR3 contains 16 residues. Germline V gene lookup returns CDR1 KGHDR and CDR2 SFDVKD. CDR3: CATSDSSPSSYNEQFF. CDR3 bases: TGTGCCACCAGTGACTCATCCCCTAGCTCCTACAATGAGCAGTTCTTC.